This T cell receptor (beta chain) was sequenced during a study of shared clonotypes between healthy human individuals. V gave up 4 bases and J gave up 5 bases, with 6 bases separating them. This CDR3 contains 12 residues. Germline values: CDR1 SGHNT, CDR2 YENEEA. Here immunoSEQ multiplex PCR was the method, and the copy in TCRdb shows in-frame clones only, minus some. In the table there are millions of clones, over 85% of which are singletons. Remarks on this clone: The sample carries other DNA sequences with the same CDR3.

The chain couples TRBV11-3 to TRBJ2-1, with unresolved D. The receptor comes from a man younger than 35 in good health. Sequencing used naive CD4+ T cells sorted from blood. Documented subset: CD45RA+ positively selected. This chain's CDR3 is CASSSLNNEQFF. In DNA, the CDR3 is TGTGCCAGCAGCTCCCTGAACAATGAGCAGTTCTTC.